These 12 T cell receptor beta chains originate from one sample sequenced in a study of shared clonotypes between healthy human individuals. Data came from immunoSEQ multiplex PCR; TCRdb stores just in-frame clones and leaves some out. The sample lists approximately 2,300,000 clones, 92% occurring once. Input material: naive CD4+ T cells from PBMCs. Specified subset: CD45RA+ positively selected. These receptors were taken from a man aged 18 to 30 in good health. Some clones in this sample may be carry-over from other donors' samples.

The chain recombines TRBV28 with TRBJ1-2; 8 bases map to TRBD1. There are 14 residues in the CDR3. CDR1 is MDHEN and CDR2 is SYDVKM in the germline V gene. V was clipped by 3 bases and J by 8 bases; unmatched bases: 8. CDR3: CASSFRDRPSGYTF. The CDR3 DNA is TGTGCCAGCAGTTTTAGGGACAGGCCGTCGGGCTACACCTTC.

The chain carries TRBV9 and TRBJ2-3; no clear D. This CDR3 spans 15 amino acids. V was clipped by 3 bases and J by 0 bases, with 11 bases between them. CDR1 SGDLS and CDR2 YYNGEE come from the germline V gene. CDR3 protein: CASSALAHSTDTQYF. The CDR3 bases are TGTGCCAGCAGCGCCTTGGCGCATAGCACAGATACGCAGTATTTT.

The V call is TRBV5-4, the J call TRBJ1-1; 7 nucleotides agree with TRBD1. V trimming: 6 bases; J trimming: 7 bases; junction bases outside the gene matches: 3. The CDR3 consists of 11 residues. CDR1 is SGHNT, CDR2 YYREEE, per germline (reference sequence). The CDR3 protein is CASTGGGEAFF. The CDR3 DNA is TGTGCCAGCACAGGGGGGGGTGAAGCTTTCTTT.

This clone showed up just once. The rearrangement uses TRBV15 and TRBJ2-1; 7 bases match TRBD2. The germline gives CDR1 LNHNV, CDR2 YYDKDF (reference sequence). V dropped 3 bases and J dropped 1; count of bases not matched to a gene: 3. This CDR3 spans 15 amino acids. The CDR3 loop is CATSSRLASYNEQFF. CDR3 DNA: TGTGCCACCAGCAGCCGACTAGCTTCCTACAATGAGCAGTTCTTC.

The chain joins TRBV2 to TRBJ2-3; 8 positions match TRBD1. CDR1 is SNHLY, CDR2 FYNNEI, per germline. Trimming cost V 10 bases and J 6 bases; bases outside gene matches: 18. The CDR3 is 16 residues long. In nucleotides, the CDR3 is TGTGCCACCCACTCCCCTCGCCAGGGGGCATTGGATACGCAGTATTTT. Residues: CATHSPRQGALDTQYF.

V gene TRBV30 combines with J gene TRBJ2-7; D uncertain. With 2 bases removed from V and 3 bases from J, the gap between germline ends came to 8 bases. CDR3 length: 12 amino acids. The germline V gene has CDR1 GTSNPN and CDR2 SVGIG (reference sequence). The CDR3 nucleotides read TGTGCCTGGAGTACCACGGGCTACGAGCAGTACTTC. The encoded protein is CAWSTTGYEQYF.

The genes are TRBV9 and TRBJ1-1; 7 bases are a match to TRBD1. From germline, CDR1 is SGDLS and CDR2 YYNGEE. The CDR3 covers 15 residues. With 3 bases clipped from V and 4 bases from J, the junction kept 9 bases outside the gene matches. The CDR3 DNA reads TGTGCCAGCAGCGCCCAGGGGGTACCGGGCACTGAAGCTTTCTTT. It codes for CASSAQGVPGTEAFF.

The CDR3 sequence is CANREETQYF. CDR3 nucleotides: TGTGCCAACAGGGAGGAGACCCAGTACTTC. The V and J genes are TRBV7-9 and TRBJ2-5; D might be TRBD1 (6 bases). The CDR3 sequence is 10 residues long. V lost 10 bases and J lost 5, with 8 bases in between. Germline CDR1 and CDR2: SEHNR and FQNEAQ (reference sequence).

The rearrangement links TRBV4-1 to TRBJ1-4; D gene unclear. V was cut by 6 bases and J by 1 base, with 9 bases left in between. Germline CDR1 is MGHRA and CDR2 is YSYEKL. The CDR3 consists of 14 residues. CDR3 residues: CASRQQLTNEKLFF. The CDR3, as DNA: TGCGCCAGCAGGCAACAGCTAACTAATGAAAAACTGTTTTTT.

This clone was observed a single time. Other DNA sequences of this sample code for an identical CDR3. The chain combines TRBV5-1 with TRBJ2-3; D uncertain. In germline, CDR1 is SGHRS, CDR2 YFSETQ. The CDR3 totals 13 residues. The V end was cut by 5 bases, the J end by 1 base, with 8 bases between. The CDR3 bases are TGCGCCAGCAGTTTAGGGCGCACAGATACGCAGTATTTT. Amino acids: CASSLGRTDTQYF.

The rearrangement links TRBV7-9 to TRBJ2-3, with TRBD2 as a possible D gene (5 bases). Germline V gene data show CDR1 as SEHNR and CDR2 as FQNEAQ (reference sequence). CDR3 size: 12 residues. V was trimmed by 11 bases and J by 0 bases, leaving 9 bases between them. The CDR3: CAVGGSTDTQYF. CDR3 DNA: TGTGCCGTGGGCGGGAGCACAGATACGCAGTATTTT.

This clone has more than one count but fewer than ten. The chain links TRBV20-1 to TRBJ1-1; a weak D match, TRBD1 (5 bases). The length of the CDR3 is 11 residues. Per germline, CDR1 DFQATT and CDR2 SNEGSKA (reference sequence). V was pared by 5 bases and J by 4 bases, with 8 bases between. The CDR3 bases are TGCAGTGCTCCGACAGTCACTGAAGCTTTCTTT. This encodes CSAPTVTEAFF.